This T cell receptor (beta chain) stems from a study of cytomegalovirus exposure and HLA in healthy donors. The study ran its PCR with 60 Vbeta and 13 Jbeta primers. Measured with immunoSEQ multiplex PCR; TCRdb has only the in-frame clones, and not every one. The sample carries more than 95,000 clones, 60% to 70% recorded once. The CDR3 is 17 residues long. Germline CDR1 is MGHRA and CDR2 is YSYEKL. With 2 bases clipped from V and 5 bases from J, the junction kept 6 bases outside the gene matches. The TCR originated in a woman aged 45-65 years in good health and CMV-seronegative. Sample: PBMCs. The chain combines TRBV4-1 with TRBJ2-3; 14 bases map to TRBD2. CDR3 in amino acids: CASSQRTSGGWEDTQYF. CDR3 nucleotide sequence: TGCGCCAGCAGCCAAAGGACTAGCGGGGGGTGGGAAGATACGCAGTATTTT.